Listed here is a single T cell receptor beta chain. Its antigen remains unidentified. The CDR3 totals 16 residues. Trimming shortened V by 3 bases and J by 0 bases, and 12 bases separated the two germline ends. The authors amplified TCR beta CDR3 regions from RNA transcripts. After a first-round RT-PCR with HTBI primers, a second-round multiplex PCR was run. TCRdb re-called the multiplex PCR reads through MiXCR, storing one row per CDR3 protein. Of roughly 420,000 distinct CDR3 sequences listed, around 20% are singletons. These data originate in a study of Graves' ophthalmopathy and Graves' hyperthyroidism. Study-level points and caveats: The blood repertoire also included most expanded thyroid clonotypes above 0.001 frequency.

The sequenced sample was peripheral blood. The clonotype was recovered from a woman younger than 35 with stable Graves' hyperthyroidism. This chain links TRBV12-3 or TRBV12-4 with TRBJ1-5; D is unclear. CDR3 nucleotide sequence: TGTGCCAGCAGTTTCGGATGGCAGGCTAGCAATCAGCCCCAGCATTTT. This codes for CASSFGWQASNQPQHF.